The 2 T cell receptor beta chains below come from one sample, sequenced in a study of human T cells and chemical hapten exposure. Each CDR3 protein is one row after TCRdb ran MiXCR on the RACE reads. The data hold 30,000 to 40,000 distinct CDR3 sequences, with 9.5% observed a single time. Time point in this sample: patch test 3, about 24 weeks after DPC sensitization. The treatment: therapeutic diphenylcyclopropenone sensitization with weekly scalp DPC. From whole blood left unfractionated, total RNA was extracted. The input for sequencing was whole blood, taken in connection with sensitization to the hapten diphenylcyclopropenone (DPC). The receptors derive from a man aged 50 or older with alopecia areata. Some clones in this sample may be carry-over from other donors' samples.

The table lists this clonotype with many counts. The chain recombines TRBV24-1 with TRBJ2-1; 8 nucleotides align to TRBD1. V was pared by 3 bases and J by 6 bases, with 15 bases of the junction left unmatched. Germline lookup yields CDR1 KGHDR and CDR2 SFDVKD. CDR3 length equals 18 residues. The chain's CDR3 is CATSDKRSGGYLINEQFF. The CDR3 DNA sequence: TGTGCCACCAGTGATAAGAGGTCAGGGGGCTACCTTATCAATGAGCAGTTCTTC.

There are many counts of this clonotype. This rearrangement joins TRBV19 to TRBJ2-3; 9 bases match TRBD1. Unmatched junction bases numbered 1, after V lost 5 bases and J lost 1 base. This CDR3 spans 14 amino acids. The germline V gene has CDR1 LNHDA and CDR2 SQIVND (reference sequence). CDR3 loop: CASSWTGGTDTQYF. The CDR3 DNA reads as TGTGCCAGTAGTTGGACAGGGGGCACAGATACGCAGTATTTT.